Listed below are T cell receptor beta chains from one sample, sequenced in a study of blood T cell repertoires in COVID-19. The assay was immunoSEQ multiplex PCR, and TCRdb's table has in-frame clones only and misses some. This sample has about 180,000 clones, with 84% found just once. Sequenced sample: PBMCs or T cells enriched from blood (not recorded which). The receptors come from a man in his fifties who had recovered from COVID-19. Each CDR3 is given with its conserved first and last residue. D genes are given only for firm matches. Where a row states a size, it is once, few, many or the class of an expanded clone; other rows omit it.

j_gene	d_gene	v_gene	abundance	CDR3aa	CDR3nt
TRBJ2-7	TRBD1	TRBV24-1	-	CATRQGQGVYEQYF	TGTGCCACCAGGCAGGGACAGGGGGTCTACGAGCAGTACTTC
TRBJ2-2	TRBD2	TRBV6-5	-	CASSYRLAAAGELFF	TGTGCCAGCAGTTACCGACTAGCGGCCGCCGGGGAGCTGTTTTTT
TRBJ1-3	-	TRBV9	once	CASSALGQNLDTIYF	TGTGCCAGCAGCGCGCTCGGACAGAATCTTGACACCATATATTTT
TRBJ2-7	-	TRBV6-5	-	CASSLQGYEQYF	TGTGCCAGCAGTCTGCAGGGATACGAGCAGTACTTC
TRBJ2-6	TRBD1	TRBV6-5	-	CASGQGAYGANVLTF	TGTGCCAGCGGACAGGGGGCTTATGGGGCCAACGTCCTGACTTTC
TRBJ1-6	TRBD1	TRBV19	once	CASSAGTGVISPLHF	TGTGCCAGTAGTGCCGGGACAGGGGTGATTTCACCCCTCCACTTT
TRBJ1-2	-	TRBV7-9	-	CASSLADRVDAGYTF	TGTGCCAGCAGCTTAGCAGACCGGGTCGACGCTGGCTACACCTTC
TRBJ1-4	-	TRBV5-5	-	CASSPQGITTNEKLFF	TGTGCCAGCAGCCCACAGGGAATAACAACTAATGAAAAACTGTTTTTT
TRBJ2-1	TRBD2	TRBV5-1	-	CASSFRGLAGGNEQFF	TGCGCCAGCAGCTTCCGGGGTCTAGCGGGGGGTAATGAGCAGTTCTTC
TRBJ2-7	TRBD1	TRBV5-1	many	CASSPGQGAHEQYF	TGCGCCAGCAGCCCGGGACAGGGGGCCCACGAGCAGTACTTC
TRBJ1-5	TRBD1	TRBV29-1	-	CSVGTGVYQPQHF	TGCAGCGTTGGGACAGGGGTATATCAGCCCCAGCATTTT
TRBJ1-2	-	TRBV7-9	few	CASPPVGGRGGYTF	TGTGCCAGTCCCCCGGTGGGGGGGCGTGGAGGCTACACCTTC
TRBJ2-7	-	TRBV4-1	-	CASSQVYGGSYEQYF	TGCGCCAGCAGCCAAGTATACGGGGGAAGCTACGAGCAGTACTTC
TRBJ1-5	-	TRBV7-8	few	CASSPGNQPQHF	TGTGCCAGCAGCCCCGGTAATCAGCCCCAGCATTTT
TRBJ2-1	TRBD2	TRBV28	-	CASSPLNRVRGDIEQFF	TGTGCCAGCAGCCCCCTCAACCGTGTACGGGGGGATATTGAGCAGTTCTTC
TRBJ2-5	TRBD1	TRBV7-9	-	CASSADRDQYF	TGTGCCAGCAGCGCGGACAGGGACCAGTACTTC
TRBJ1-3	-	TRBV5-8	-	CASSPPYRRAFSGNTIYF	TGTGCCAGCAGCCCGCCATACCGGCGGGCCTTCTCTGGAAACACCATATATTTT
TRBJ2-5	-	TRBV5-5	-	CASSQQRQNQETQYF	TGTGCCAGCAGCCAACAAAGACAGAACCAAGAGACCCAGTACTTC
TRBJ1-6	-	TRBV30	-	CAWSDRSILHF	TGTGCCTGGAGTGACAGGAGTATCCTCCACTTT
TRBJ1-1	-	TRBV15	-	CATSPIGEENTEAFF	TGTGCCACCAGCCCAATAGGGGAGGAGAACACTGAAGCTTTCTTT
TRBJ1-2	TRBD1	TRBV4-1	-	CASSATGDYGYTF	TGCGCCAGCAGTGCAACAGGGGACTATGGCTACACCTTC
TRBJ1-1	-	TRBV6-1	-	CASSERQGNTEAFF	TGTGCCAGCAGTGAACGGCAGGGTAATACTGAAGCTTTCTTT
TRBJ2-5	-	TRBV28	many	CASRSDFQETQYF	TGTGCCAGCAGGTCGGACTTTCAAGAGACCCAGTACTTC
TRBJ1-6	-	TRBV18	-	CASSRKRTEGTYNSPLHF	TGTGCCAGCTCACGAAAACGGACAGAGGGGACCTATAATTCACCCCTCCACTTT
TRBJ1-5	TRBD1	TRBV19	-	CASSPGQGQPQHF	TGTGCCAGTAGTCCGGGACAGGGTCAGCCCCAGCATTTT
TRBJ1-1	-	TRBV28	-	CASITGRVNTEAFF	TGTGCCAGCATCACAGGCCGGGTGAACACTGAAGCTTTCTTT
TRBJ1-2	-	TRBV5-5	-	CASSWGRTKSGYTF	TGTGCCAGCAGCTGGGGGAGGACTAAGAGTGGCTACACCTTC
TRBJ2-3	TRBD2	TRBV28	-	CASSLAPSGELDTQYF	TGTGCCAGCAGCTTAGCCCCGAGCGGGGAGCTAGATACGCAGTATTTT
TRBJ2-1	TRBD2	TRBV5-1	-	CASSPGLAGKNEQFF	TGCGCCAGCAGCCCCGGACTAGCGGGGAAGAATGAGCAGTTCTTC
TRBJ2-7	-	TRBV9	-	CASSDEGAYEQYF	TGTGCCAGCAGCGACGAGGGGGCCTACGAGCAGTACTTC
TRBJ1-5	TRBD1	TRBV10-1	-	CASSEESGGVQPQHF	TGCGCCAGCAGTGAGGAATCAGGGGGAGTTCAGCCCCAGCATTTT
TRBJ1-2	-	TRBV3-1/TRBV3-2	once	CASSLNRQARLNYGYTF	TGTGCCAGCAGCCTTAATCGACAGGCAAGACTTAACTATGGCTACACCTTC
TRBJ2-7	TRBD2	TRBV6-1	-	CASSEALKGLAGAWEQYF	TGTGCCAGCAGTGAAGCACTCAAGGGACTAGCGGGGGCCTGGGAGCAGTACTTC
TRBJ1-1	-	TRBV7-6	-	CASSLGLARSTEAFF	TGTGCCAGCAGCTTAGGCTTGGCTAGGAGCACTGAAGCTTTCTTT
TRBJ1-2	TRBD1	TRBV6-6	once	CASSSRGTGDYGYTF	TGTGCCAGCAGTTCCCGGGGGACAGGGGACTATGGCTACACCTTC
TRBJ2-2	TRBD1	TRBV7-9	-	CASSLTGVGELFF	TGTGCCAGCAGTTTAACAGGGGTAGGGGAGCTGTTTTTT
TRBJ1-1	-	TRBV9	-	CASSPQVQGQDTEAFF	TGTGCCAGCAGCCCCCAGGTGCAGGGGCAGGACACTGAAGCTTTCTTT
TRBJ1-1	TRBD1	TRBV7-9	-	CASSTTGTGASNTEAFF	TGTGCCAGCAGCACCACCGGGACAGGGGCTTCCAACACTGAAGCTTTCTTT
TRBJ1-1	-	TRBV10-1	-	CASSDQGGAEAFF	TGCGCCAGCAGTGACCAGGGAGGTGCTGAAGCTTTCTTT
TRBJ2-2	TRBD2	TRBV4-2	once	CASSQDLSGGKTGELFF	TGTGCCAGCAGCCAAGATCTGAGCGGGGGCAAAACCGGGGAGCTGTTTTTT
TRBJ1-1	TRBD1	TRBV30	once	CAWNGQGNTEAFF	TGTGCCTGGAATGGACAGGGAAACACTGAAGCTTTCTTT
TRBJ1-2	-	TRBV14	-	CASSQVSGQSYGYTF	TGTGCCAGCAGCCAGGTCAGCGGACAGTCCTATGGCTACACCTTC
TRBJ1-1	TRBD1	TRBV7-2	-	CASSLAGQVNTEAFF	TGTGCCAGCAGCTTAGCTGGACAGGTGAACACTGAAGCTTTCTTT
TRBJ1-3	-	TRBV23-1	-	CASSQNPPAEGTGTGNTIYF	TGCGCCAGCAGTCAAAATCCCCCCGCCGAGGGAACAGGGACTGGAAACACCATATATTTT
TRBJ1-1	-	TRBV18	-	CASSTDLTGSEAFF	TGTGCCAGCTCAACCGACCTAACAGGAAGTGAAGCTTTCTTT
TRBJ1-6	-	TRBV6-5	few	CASSYRTQGQSPLHF	TGTGCCAGCAGTTACCGCACGCAGGGCCAATCACCCCTCCACTTT
TRBJ2-5	TRBD1	TRBV18	-	CASSPRQGRGQETQYF	TGTGCCAGCTCACCACGACAGGGCAGAGGGCAAGAGACCCAGTACTTC